This T cell receptor (beta chain) was sequenced for a study of blood T cell repertoires in COVID-19. Study overall: Researchers got acute and convalescent COVID-19 samples from the United States, Italy and Spain. T cells, B-cell-depleted T cells, or PBMCs supplied cDNA or gDNA.

Source study methods: Reference gene primer amplification yielded estimated nucleated cell counts. Assay used: immunoSEQ multiplex PCR; TCRdb lists only in-frame clones, some missing. V and J calls and clone size are as listed in that table; D and trimming were resolved from the DNA. The table has roughly 280,000 clones, 84% seen once. From germline, CDR1 is MDHEN and CDR2 SYDVKM. V was trimmed by 4 bases and J by 0 bases, leaving 13 bases between them. The CDR3 has 15 residues. V usage is TRBV28 and J usage is TRBJ2-7; D perhaps matches TRBD1 (6 bases). The clonotype comes from a man aged 55 to 69 with acute or convalescent COVID-19. The sample was peripheral blood. DNA for the CDR3: TGTGCCAGCAGTTCATACCAGGGGATCTCCTACGAGCAGTACTTC. This translates into CASSSYQGISYEQYF. Drawing the rest from reference TRBV28 and TRBJ2-7, the complete variable domain is DVKVTQSSRYLVKRTGEKVFLECVQDMDHENMFWYRQDPGLGLRLIYFSYDVKMKEKGDIPEGYSVSREKKERFSLILESASTNQTSMYLCASSSYQGISYEQYFGPGTRLTVT.